The 12 T cell receptor beta chains presented below share a single source sample, sequenced in a study of cytomegalovirus exposure and HLA in healthy donors. It was with 60 Vbeta and 13 Jbeta primers that the PCR ran. Using immunoSEQ multiplex PCR, the repertoire was profiled, and TCRdb retains in-frame clones only, with some absent. The repertoire consists of roughly 150,000 clones, with roughly 77% occurring once and the leading ten covering about 4.7%. Sequencing was carried out using PBMCs. The source of these receptors is a man aged 18 to 30 in good health and CMV-seropositive.

The V call is TRBV19, the J call TRBJ1-2, with 9 bases lining up with TRBD1. V shed 5 bases, J shed 8 bases, and the junction held 3 bases outside the gene matches. The length of the CDR3 is 12 residues. Per germline, CDR1 LNHDA and CDR2 SQIVND (reference sequence). This CDR3 reads CASSATGGGYTF. The DNA for the CDR3 is TGTGCCAGTAGTGCGACAGGGGGGGGCTACACCTTC.

The V and J genes are TRBV10-3 and TRBJ2-5; 8 bases match TRBD1. Trimming cost V 11 bases and J 4 bases; bases outside gene matches: 9. Looked up from germline, CDR1 is ENHRY and CDR2 is SYGVKD. The CDR3 has 13 residues. As DNA, the CDR3 is TGTGCCTCAAGACAGGGGACAGGAGAGACCCAGTACTTC. Protein: CASRQGTGETQYF.

The rearrangement joins TRBV5-1 to TRBJ2-3; 12 nucleotides match TRBD1. The CDR3 runs to 17 residues. Germline trimming cut 4 bases from V and 3 bases from J; bases unmatched to any gene: 9. Per the germline V gene, CDR1 is SGHRS and CDR2 is YFSETQ. The CDR3 bases are TGCGCCAGCAGCGTGGCCGGGACAGGGGGCGGGACAGATACGCAGTATTTT. Protein product: CASSVAGTGGGTDTQYF. Based on the CDR3 plus reference TRBV5-1 and TRBJ2-3, the full variable domain is KAGVTQTPRYLIKTRGQQVTLSCSPISGHRSVSWYQQTPGQGLQFLFEYFSETQRNKGNFPGRFSGRQFSNSRSEMNVSTLELGDSALYLCASSVAGTGGGTDTQYFGPGTRLTVL.

V gene TRBV10-3 combines with J gene TRBJ1-2; TRBD1 matches 9 bases. The trim removed 7 bases at V and 4 bases at J, leaving 7 bases unmatched. Germline V gene sequence: CDR1 ENHRY, CDR2 SYGVKD. This CDR3 comprises 14 residues. The CDR3 nucleotides read TGTGCCATCACCCCGACAGGGGGACCCTATGGCTACACCTTC. Its translation: CAITPTGGPYGYTF.

The gene calls are TRBV6-5 and TRBJ2-2; TRBD1 matches 8 bases. After removal of 0 bases from V and 6 bases from J, the junction contained 6 bases not matched to a gene. The CDR3 spans 16 residues. Looked up from germline, CDR1 is MNHEY and CDR2 is SVGAGI. CDR3 bases: TGTGCCAGCAGTTACTCGAGAGCGACAGGGGCCGGGGAGCTGTTTTTT. Amino acid sequence: CASSYSRATGAGELFF.

The chain joins TRBV29-1 to TRBJ1-1, with D unclear. Trimming shortened V by 3 bases and J by 3 bases, and 14 bases separated the two germline ends. This CDR3 has 14 amino acids. Germline V gene data show CDR1 as SQVTM and CDR2 as ANQGSEA. The CDR3: CSVDPSLKHTEAFF. The CDR3 bases are TGCAGCGTTGACCCTTCTTTAAAGCACACTGAAGCTTTCTTT.

This chain joins TRBV5-1 and TRBJ2-1; 12 nucleotides agree with TRBD2. Germline V lookup: CDR1 SGHRS, CDR2 YFSETQ. The ends lost 0 bases at V and 9 bases at J; junction bases unmatched: 13. CDR3 size: 18 residues. This CDR3 is CASSLDLRTSGNRVEQFF. The CDR3 nucleotides are TGCGCCAGCAGCTTGGATCTTCGGACTAGCGGGAATAGGGTTGAGCAGTTCTTC.

This chain uses TRBV2 with TRBJ1-3; possible D gene TRBD1, 5 bases. Between the trimmed V and J ends, which lost 8 bases and 0 bases, there was a span of 11 bases. Germline CDR1 and CDR2: SNHLY and FYNNEI. CDR3 length: 14 residues. The CDR3 sequence is CASRGGNSGNTIYF. The CDR3 DNA is TGTGCCAGCCGCGGGGGGAACTCTGGAAACACCATATATTTT.

The chain carries TRBV7-9 and TRBJ2-7; weak D call: TRBD2 (6 bases). The J call may be wrong; the DNA end is better matched by TRBJ2-5. This CDR3 is built from 17 residues. Per germline, CDR1 SEHNR and CDR2 FQNEAQ (reference sequence). CDR3 sequence: CASSQSRGAFIRETQYF. The CDR3 DNA follows: TGTGCCAGCAGCCAAAGTCGCGGGGCATTTATACGGGAGACCCAGTACTTC.

V is TRBV5-1 and J is TRBJ2-1; 9 bases map to TRBD2. Germline V lookup: CDR1 SGHRS, CDR2 YFSETQ. This CDR3 comprises 16 residues. V shed 3 bases and J 0 bases; nucleotides not matched to a gene: 4. The chain's CDR3 is CASSSDSGSSYNEQFF. Written as DNA, the CDR3 is TGCGCCAGCAGCTCTGATAGCGGGAGCTCCTACAATGAGCAGTTCTTC.

This clone has only a few counts. This chain connects TRBV27 to TRBJ2-2; the D is unclear. The germline CDR1 and CDR2 sequences are MNHEY and SMNVEV (reference sequence). V lost 3 bases to trimming and J lost 3 bases, with 5 bases between them. The CDR3 sequence is 13 residues long. The CDR3 protein is CASSLRYTGELFF. The CDR3, as DNA: TGTGCCAGCAGTTTGCGGTACACCGGGGAGCTGTTTTTT.

The chain uses TRBV9 and TRBJ2-2, with 10 bases aligning to TRBD2. The V gene's germline CDR1 is SGDLS and CDR2 YYNGEE. The CDR3 is 17 amino acids. J lost 0 bases, V lost 1 base, and 3 bases had no gene match. CDR3 bases: TGTGCCAGCAGCGTATCCGGGACTAGCGCGAACACCGGGGAGCTGTTTTTT. It translates to CASSVSGTSANTGELFF. The full variable domain, its missing parts supplied by reference TRBV9 and TRBJ2-2, is DSGVTQTPKHLITATGQRVTLRCSPRSGDLSVYWYQQSLDQGLQFLIQYYNGEERAKGNILERFSAQQFPDLHSELNLSSLELGDSALYFCASSVSGTSANTGELFFGEGSRLTVL.